The present T cell receptor beta chain was sequenced within a study of blood T cell repertoires in COVID-19. Study information: Specimens from acute and convalescent COVID-19 originated in the United States, Italy and Spain.

As handled by the study authors: Estimates of nucleated cell counts were drawn from the amplification of reference gene primers. Generated by immunoSEQ multiplex PCR, the TCRdb table keeps only in-frame clones and is missing some. The V and J calls and clone size come from that table; D and trimming were worked out from the DNA. The data show 65,000 to 90,000 clones, with nearly 90% seen just once and about 9.2% held by the top ten. Germline CDR1 SGHVS, CDR2 FNYEAQ. V lost 5 bases to trimming and J lost 5 bases; unmatched junction nucleotides: 10. There are 15 residues in the CDR3. The rearrangement uses TRBV7-6 and TRBJ1-1; TRBD1 matches 8 bases. The TCR originated in a man older than 75 with acute or convalescent COVID-19. Sequencing input: peripheral blood. In DNA form, the CDR3 reads TGTGCCAGCAGCACTCAGGGGGCAAAAGGAACTGAAGCTTTCTTT. Its translation: CASSTQGAKGTEAFF. Filled out from reference TRBV7-6 and TRBJ1-1, the complete variable domain reads GAGVSQSPRYKVTKRGQDVALRCDPISGHVSLYWYRQALGQGPEFLTYFNYEAQQDKSGLPNDRFSAERPEGSISTLTIQRTEQRDSAMYRCASSTQGAKGTEAFFGQGTRLTVV.